The 17 T cell receptor beta chains in this list originate from one sample, sequenced in a study of T cells in Graves' hyperthyroidism and ophthalmopathy. It was RNA transcripts that yielded the amplified TCR beta CDR3 regions. First-round RT-PCR targeting the TCR CDR3 was performed with the HTBI primer set. TCRdb re-called the multiplex PCR reads through MiXCR, storing one row per CDR3 protein. The sample comprises approximately 400,000 distinct CDR3 sequences, around 14% of which are singletons, and about 30% rests with the top ten. Material for sequencing was blood. All receptors derive from a woman aged 25 to 39 with Graves' hyperthyroidism.

This clonotype appeared a single time. The rearrangement uses TRBV2 and TRBJ2-5; D may match TRBD1 or TRBD2 (6 bases each). The ends were cut back, 9 bases at V and 4 bases at J, with 15 bases in the middle. Germline V gives CDR1 SNHLY, CDR2 FYNNEI. The CDR3 consists of 13 residues. The chain's CDR3 is CASGGGRGETQYF. The DNA of the CDR3 is TGTGCCAGTGGGGGAGGCAGGGGAGAGACCCAGTACTTC.

The chain joins TRBV5-1 to TRBJ1-4; 9 bases are a match to TRBD1. Germline V CDR1 and CDR2: SGHRS, YFSETQ. The CDR3 loop spans 15 amino acids. V trimming: 0 bases; J trimming: 6 bases; junction bases outside the gene matches: 3. The CDR3 region is CASSLAGQGYEKLFF. The CDR3 DNA reads as TGCGCCAGCAGCTTGGCGGGACAGGGATATGAAAAACTGTTTTTT.

This clonotype was detected ten times or more. The rearrangement uses TRBV3-1 and TRBJ2-5, with D tentatively TRBD1 or TRBD2 (5 bases each). Germline assignment: CDR1 LGHDT and CDR2 YNNKEL (reference sequence). V lost 4 bases to trimming and J lost 5 bases, with 20 bases between them. The CDR3 consists of 16 residues. CDR3 DNA: TGTGCCAGCAGCCGCCGGGACGGCGGGCGTATTGAGACCCAGTACTTC. It encodes CASSRRDGGRIETQYF.

With regard to this clonotype: The junction does not match germline at one end; this may be a read error. The rearrangement links TRBV6-5 to TRBJ1-1; 9 bases fit TRBD1. Per the germline V gene, CDR1 is MNHEY and CDR2 is SVGAGI. The CDR3 contains 15 residues. The CDR3 DNA reads TGTGCCAGCAGTTACGTGCTTAGGACAGGGGTTGAATCTTTCTTT. Protein: CASSYVLRTGVESFF.

Written as DNA, the CDR3 is TGCGCCAGCAGCTTAGGACGAAGTCAGACAGATACGCAGTATTTT. Translation gives CASSLGRSQTDTQYF. The rearrangement links TRBV5-1 to TRBJ2-3; D gene ambiguous. The CDR3 sequence is 15 residues long. Trimming stripped 2 bases from V and 3 bases from J, with 13 bases between. Germline CDR1 SGHRS, CDR2 YFSETQ.

In this sample, this clonotype turned up many times. CDR3 protein: CASSRLLGETQYF. Here the CDR3 DNA reads TGTGCCAGCTCACGGCTGCTAGGGGAGACCCAGTACTTC. The chain couples TRBV18 to TRBJ2-5; D is unclear. There are 13 residues in the CDR3. V shed 4 bases and J shed 5 bases, with 11 bases lying between them. Germline values: CDR1 KGHSH, CDR2 LQKENI.

This clonotype came up many times. J is TRBJ2-5 and V is TRBV24-1; weak D call: TRBD2 (6 bases). The germline gives CDR1 KGHDR, CDR2 SFDVKD. The CDR3 is made up of 13 amino acids. With 4 bases removed from V and 5 bases from J, the gap between germline ends came to 10 bases. CDR3: CATSEGTFETQYF. The CDR3, as DNA: TGTGCCACCAGTGAAGGGACTTTCGAGACCCAGTACTTC.

The chain has TRBV6-2 or TRBV6-3 and TRBJ2-6; tentatively, D is TRBD2 (6 bases). With 0 bases removed from V and 3 bases from J, the gap between germline ends came to 6 bases. This CDR3 spans 15 amino acids. The germline V gene has CDR1 MNHEY and CDR2 SVGEGT. The DNA of the CDR3 is TGTGCCAGCAGTTACTCCGGGGGTGGGGCCAACGTCCTGACTTTC. This gives the protein CASSYSGGGANVLTF.

Ten or more counts support this clonotype. The chain carries TRBV19 and TRBJ2-2; D is ambiguous. CDR1 and CDR2 from the germline V gene are LNHDA and SQIVND (reference sequence). CDR3 length: 16 amino acids. V was pared by 3 bases and J by 3 bases, with 14 bases between. Here the CDR3 reads CASSMAPPRDTGELFF. CDR3 nucleotides: TGTGCCAGTAGTATGGCACCCCCTCGGGACACCGGGGAGCTGTTTTTT. The full variable domain, rest sourced from reference TRBV19 and TRBJ2-2, is DGGITQSPKYLFRKEGQNVTLSCEQNLNHDAMYWYRQDPGQGLRLIYYSQIVNDFQKGDIAEGYSVSREKKESFPLTVTSAQKNPTAFYLCASSMAPPRDTGELFFGEGSRLTVL.

The rearrangement uses TRBV6-1 and TRBJ2-7; either TRBD1 or TRBD2 may supply D (5 bases each). The CDR3 is 15 residues long. Germline lookup yields CDR1 MNHNS and CDR2 SASEGT. V was clipped by 4 bases and J by 3 bases, with 16 bases between them. The CDR3 DNA is TGTGCCAGCAGTGCCGGGTTAATGAGGGGCTACGAGCAGTACTTC. Protein: CASSAGLMRGYEQYF.

J is TRBJ2-3 and V is TRBV5-5, with TRBD2 matching over 9 bases. After removal of 1 base from V and 4 bases from J, the junction contained 7 bases not matched to a gene. Germline assignment: CDR1 SGHKS and CDR2 YYEKEE (reference sequence). This CDR3 contains 16 residues. CDR3 loop: CASSLTGLAFADTQYF. Written as DNA, the CDR3 is TGTGCCAGCAGCTTGACAGGACTAGCGTTCGCAGATACGCAGTATTTT.

This chain joins TRBV20-1 and TRBJ2-3; 7 nucleotides match TRBD2. The V segment lost 6 bases and the J segment 4 bases; nucleotides outside the gene matches: 13. The CDR3 runs to 15 residues. Germline loops: CDR1 DFQATT, CDR2 SNEGSKA (reference sequence). CDR3 coding DNA: TGCAGTGCGATACCGGGCGGGAGTCGGTCAGATACGCAGTATTTT. Protein: CSAIPGGSRSDTQYF.

The table lists this clonotype with many counts. The chain joins TRBV5-1 to TRBJ1-2, with D perhaps matching TRBD1 (5 bases). CDR1 and CDR2 from the germline V gene are SGHRS and YFSETQ. The CDR3 covers 13 residues. V shed 4 bases and J shed 8 bases, with 15 bases lying between them. This CDR3 reads CASSRDSQRGYTF. CDR3 DNA: TGCGCCAGCAGCCGGGACTCCCAAAGGGGCTACACCTTC. Looking up the rest from reference TRBV5-1 and TRBJ1-2 gives the full variable domain: KAGVTQTPRYLIKTRGQQVTLSCSPISGHRSVSWYQQTPGQGLQFLFEYFSETQRNKGNFPGRFSGRQFSNSRSEMNVSTLELGDSALYLCASSRDSQRGYTFGSGTRLTVV.

This clonotype was found many times. The rearrangement uses TRBV27 and TRBJ2-7; no definite D call. The CDR3 is made up of 14 amino acids. Germline V gene lookup returns CDR1 MNHEY and CDR2 SMNVEV (reference sequence). V was cut by 4 bases and J by 0 bases, with 10 bases left in between. The CDR3 protein is CASSSWTVSYEQYF. CDR3 nucleotides: TGTGCCAGCAGTTCTTGGACGGTCTCCTACGAGCAGTACTTC.

This clonotype was picked up a small number of times. This rearrangement joins TRBV5-1 to TRBJ2-5, with 7 bases fitting TRBD1. CDR3 length equals 16 residues. Germline CDR1 SGHRS, CDR2 YFSETQ. Unmatched junction bases numbered 9, after V lost 0 bases and J lost 4 bases. In DNA, the CDR3 is TGCGCCAGCAGCTTGGCCCTAGGGGGCATGGGAGAGACCCAGTACTTC. It translates to CASSLALGGMGETQYF.

The V call is TRBV5-4, the J call TRBJ2-1, with TRBD2 matching over 9 bases. CDR1 and CDR2 (germline): SGHNT, YYREEE (reference sequence). There are 14 residues in the CDR3. J lost 7 bases, V lost 3 bases, and 5 bases had no gene match. The CDR3 nucleotides read TGTGCCAGCAGCTACCCTAGCGGGAATAATGAGCAGTTCTTC. It is translated as CASSYPSGNNEQFF.

This clonotype has a count of ten or more. The chain uses TRBV3-1 and TRBJ2-3; no reliable D call. The CDR3 has 15 residues. The V gene's germline CDR1 is LGHDT and CDR2 YNNKEL (reference sequence). Trimming cost V 2 bases and J 6 bases, with 15 bases left between them. As DNA, the CDR3 is TGTGCCAGCAGCCAACGAGGCGGCTTAGGGGATACGCAGTATTTT. Protein: CASSQRGGLGDTQYF.